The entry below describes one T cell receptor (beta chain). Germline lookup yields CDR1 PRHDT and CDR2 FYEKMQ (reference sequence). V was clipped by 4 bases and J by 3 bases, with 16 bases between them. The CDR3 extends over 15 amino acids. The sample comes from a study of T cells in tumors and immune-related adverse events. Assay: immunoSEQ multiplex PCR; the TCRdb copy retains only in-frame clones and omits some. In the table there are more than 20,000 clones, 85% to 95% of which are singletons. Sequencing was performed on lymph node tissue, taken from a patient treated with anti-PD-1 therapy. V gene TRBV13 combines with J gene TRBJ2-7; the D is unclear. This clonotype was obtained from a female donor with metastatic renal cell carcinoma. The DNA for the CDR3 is TGTGCCAGCAGCTCGATGGACGGTGCCTACTACGAGCAGTACTTC. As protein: CASSSMDGAYYEQYF. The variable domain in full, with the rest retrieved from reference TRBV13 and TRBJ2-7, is AAGVIQSPRHLIKEKRETATLKCYPIPRHDTVYWYQQGPGQDPQFLISFYEKMQSDKGSIPDRFSAQQFSDYHSELNMSSLELGDSALYFCASSSMDGAYYEQYFGPGTRLTVT.